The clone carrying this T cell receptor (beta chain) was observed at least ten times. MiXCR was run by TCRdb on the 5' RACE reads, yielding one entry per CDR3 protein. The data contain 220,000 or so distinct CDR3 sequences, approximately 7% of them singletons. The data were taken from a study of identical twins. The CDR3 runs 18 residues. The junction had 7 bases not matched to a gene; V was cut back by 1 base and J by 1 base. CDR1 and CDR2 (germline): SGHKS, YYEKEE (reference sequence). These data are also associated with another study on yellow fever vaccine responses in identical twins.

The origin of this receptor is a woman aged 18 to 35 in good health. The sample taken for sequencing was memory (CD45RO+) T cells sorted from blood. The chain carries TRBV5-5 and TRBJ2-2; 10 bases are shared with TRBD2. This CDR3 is CASSLLIWTSGNTGELFF. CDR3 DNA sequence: TGTGCCAGCAGCTTGCTCATTTGGACTAGCGGGAACACCGGGGAGCTGTTTTTT.